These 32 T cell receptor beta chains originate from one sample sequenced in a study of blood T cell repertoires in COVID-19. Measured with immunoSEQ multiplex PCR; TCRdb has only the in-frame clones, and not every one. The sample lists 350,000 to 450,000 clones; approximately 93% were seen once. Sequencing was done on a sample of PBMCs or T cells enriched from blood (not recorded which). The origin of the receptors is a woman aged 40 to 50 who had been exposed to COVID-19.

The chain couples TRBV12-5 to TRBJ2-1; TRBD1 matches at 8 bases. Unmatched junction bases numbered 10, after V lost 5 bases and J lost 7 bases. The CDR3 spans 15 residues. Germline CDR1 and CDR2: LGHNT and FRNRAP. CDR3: CASGKTQGAGNEQFF. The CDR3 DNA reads TGTGCTAGTGGTAAAACGCAGGGGGCGGGGAATGAGCAGTTCTTC. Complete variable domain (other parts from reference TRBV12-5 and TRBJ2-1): DARVTQTPRHKVTEMGQEVTMRCQPILGHNTVFWYRQTMMQGLELLAYFRNRAPLDDSGMPKDRFSAEMPDATLATLKIQPSEPRDSAVYFCASGKTQGAGNEQFFGPGTRLTVL.

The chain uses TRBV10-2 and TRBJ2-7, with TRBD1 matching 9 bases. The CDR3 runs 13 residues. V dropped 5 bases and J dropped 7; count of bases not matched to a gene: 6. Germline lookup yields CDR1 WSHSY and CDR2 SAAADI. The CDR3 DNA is TGCGCCAGCAGTTGGGACAGGGTGGGAGAGCAGTACTTC. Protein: CASSWDRVGEQYF.

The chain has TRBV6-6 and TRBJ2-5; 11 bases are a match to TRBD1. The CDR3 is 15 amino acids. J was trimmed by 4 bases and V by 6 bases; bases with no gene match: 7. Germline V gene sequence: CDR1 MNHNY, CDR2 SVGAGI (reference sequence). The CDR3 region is CASSPGQGAVETQYF. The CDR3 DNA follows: TGTGCCAGCAGCCCTGGACAGGGGGCCGTAGAGACCCAGTACTTC.

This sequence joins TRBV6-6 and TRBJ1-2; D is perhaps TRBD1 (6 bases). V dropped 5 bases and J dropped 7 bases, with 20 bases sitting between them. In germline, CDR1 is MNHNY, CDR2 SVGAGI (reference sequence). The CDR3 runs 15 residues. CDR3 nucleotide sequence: TGTGCCAGCAGTCCCTCTTACAGGGATTCTATTGGCTACACCTTC. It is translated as CASSPSYRDSIGYTF.

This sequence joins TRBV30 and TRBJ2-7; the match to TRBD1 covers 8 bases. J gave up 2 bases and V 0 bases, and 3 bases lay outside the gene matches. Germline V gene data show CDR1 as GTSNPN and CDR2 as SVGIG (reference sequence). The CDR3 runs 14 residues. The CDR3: CAWSVQGGTYEQYF. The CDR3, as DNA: TGTGCCTGGAGTGTACAGGGGGGAACCTACGAGCAGTACTTC.

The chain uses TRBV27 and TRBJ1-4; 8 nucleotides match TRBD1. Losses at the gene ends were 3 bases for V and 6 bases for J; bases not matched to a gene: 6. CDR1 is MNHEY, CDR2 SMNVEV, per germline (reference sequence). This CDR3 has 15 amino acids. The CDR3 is CASSLQGARDEKLFF. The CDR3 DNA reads TGTGCCAGCAGTTTGCAGGGGGCGAGGGATGAAAAACTGTTTTTT. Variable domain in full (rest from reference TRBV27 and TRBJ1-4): EAQVTQNPRYLITVTGKKLTVTCSQNMNHEYMSWYRQDPGLGLRQIYYSMNVEVTDKGDVPEGYKVSRKEKRNFPLILESPSPNQTSLYFCASSLQGARDEKLFFGSGTQLSVL.

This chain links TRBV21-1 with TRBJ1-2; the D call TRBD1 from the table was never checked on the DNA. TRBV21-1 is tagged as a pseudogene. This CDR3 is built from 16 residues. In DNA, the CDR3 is TGTGCCAGCAGCAACCTAGCGGGGACAGGGGGCGTAGGCTACACCTTC. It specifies CASSNLAGTGGVGYTF.

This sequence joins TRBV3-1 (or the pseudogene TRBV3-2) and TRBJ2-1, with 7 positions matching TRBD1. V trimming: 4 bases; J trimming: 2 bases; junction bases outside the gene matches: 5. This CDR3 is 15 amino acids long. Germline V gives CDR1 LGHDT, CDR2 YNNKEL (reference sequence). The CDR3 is CASSPTGSPYNEQFF. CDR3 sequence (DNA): TGTGCCAGCAGCCCGACAGGGAGTCCCTACAATGAGCAGTTCTTC.

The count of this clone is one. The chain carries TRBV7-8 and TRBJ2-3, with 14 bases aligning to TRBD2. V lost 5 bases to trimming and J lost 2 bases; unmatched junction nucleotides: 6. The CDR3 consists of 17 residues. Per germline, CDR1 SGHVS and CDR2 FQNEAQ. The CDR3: CASSPGTSGGLTDTQYF. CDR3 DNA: TGTGCCAGCAGCCCCGGGACTAGCGGGGGCCTCACAGATACGCAGTATTTT.

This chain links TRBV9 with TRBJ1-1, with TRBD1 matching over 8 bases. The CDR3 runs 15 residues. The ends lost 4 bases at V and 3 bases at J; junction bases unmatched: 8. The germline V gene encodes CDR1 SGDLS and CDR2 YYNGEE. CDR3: CASSSYRGIYTEAFF. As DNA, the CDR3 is TGTGCCAGCAGCTCATACAGGGGGATCTACACTGAAGCTTTCTTT.

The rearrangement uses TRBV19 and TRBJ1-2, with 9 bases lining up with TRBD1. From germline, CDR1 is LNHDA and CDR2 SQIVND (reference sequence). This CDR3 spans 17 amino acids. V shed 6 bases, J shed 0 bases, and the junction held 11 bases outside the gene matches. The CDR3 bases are TGTGCCAGTAGGGATCCCCTCCGGGACAGGGCTAACTATGGCTACACCTTC. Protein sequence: CASRDPLRDRANYGYTF.

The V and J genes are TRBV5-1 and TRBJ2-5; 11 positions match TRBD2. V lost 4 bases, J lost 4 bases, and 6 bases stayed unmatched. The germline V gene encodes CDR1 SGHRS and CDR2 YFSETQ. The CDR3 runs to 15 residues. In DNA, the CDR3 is TGCGCCAGCAGCAGTAGCGGGAGGGCCGGAGAGACCCAGTACTTC. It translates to CASSSSGRAGETQYF.

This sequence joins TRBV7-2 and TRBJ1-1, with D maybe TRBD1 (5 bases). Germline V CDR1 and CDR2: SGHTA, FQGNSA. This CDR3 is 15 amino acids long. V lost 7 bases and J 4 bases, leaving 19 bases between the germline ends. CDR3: CASNPRTPGGTEAFF. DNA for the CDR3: TGTGCCAGCAACCCTAGAACACCCGGGGGCACTGAAGCTTTCTTT.

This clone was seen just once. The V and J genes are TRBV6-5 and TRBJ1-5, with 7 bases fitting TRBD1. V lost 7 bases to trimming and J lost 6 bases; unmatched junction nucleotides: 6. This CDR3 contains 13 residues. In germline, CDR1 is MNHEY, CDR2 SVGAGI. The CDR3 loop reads CASTQTGRQPQHF. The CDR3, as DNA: TGTGCCAGCACACAGACAGGGCGTCAGCCCCAGCATTTT.

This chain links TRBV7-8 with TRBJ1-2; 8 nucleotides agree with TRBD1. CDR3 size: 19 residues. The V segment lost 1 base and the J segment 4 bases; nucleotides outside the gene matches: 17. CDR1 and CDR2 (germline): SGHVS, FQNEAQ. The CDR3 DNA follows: TGTGCCAGCAGCTTAGAAGTTCGGCAGGGGGCCTCCACCGTCTATGGCTACACCTTC. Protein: CASSLEVRQGASTVYGYTF.

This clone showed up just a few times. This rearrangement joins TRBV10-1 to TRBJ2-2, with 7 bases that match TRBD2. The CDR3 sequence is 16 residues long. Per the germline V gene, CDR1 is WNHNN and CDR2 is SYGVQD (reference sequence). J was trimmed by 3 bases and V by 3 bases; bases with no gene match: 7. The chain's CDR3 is CASSDLASGYTGELFF. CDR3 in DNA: TGCGCCAGCAGTGACTTGGCTAGCGGATACACCGGGGAGCTGTTTTTT.

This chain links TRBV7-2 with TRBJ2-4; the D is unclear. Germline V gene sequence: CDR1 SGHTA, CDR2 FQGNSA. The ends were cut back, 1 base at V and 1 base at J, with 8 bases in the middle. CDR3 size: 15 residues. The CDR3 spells CASSLVQDAKNIQYF. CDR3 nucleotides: TGTGCCAGCAGCTTAGTTCAGGATGCCAAAAACATTCAGTACTTC.

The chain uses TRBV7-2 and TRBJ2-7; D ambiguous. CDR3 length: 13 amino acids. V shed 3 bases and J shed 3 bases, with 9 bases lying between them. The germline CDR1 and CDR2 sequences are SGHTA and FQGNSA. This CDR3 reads CASSFQISYEQYF. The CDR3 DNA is TGTGCCAGCAGCTTCCAAATTAGCTACGAGCAGTACTTC.

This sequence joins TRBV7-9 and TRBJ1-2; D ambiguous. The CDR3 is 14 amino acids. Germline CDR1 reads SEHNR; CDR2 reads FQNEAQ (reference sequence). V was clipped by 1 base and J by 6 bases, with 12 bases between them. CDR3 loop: CASSLGGDLDGYTF. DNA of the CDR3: TGTGCCAGCAGCTTAGGCGGGGATTTGGATGGCTACACCTTC.

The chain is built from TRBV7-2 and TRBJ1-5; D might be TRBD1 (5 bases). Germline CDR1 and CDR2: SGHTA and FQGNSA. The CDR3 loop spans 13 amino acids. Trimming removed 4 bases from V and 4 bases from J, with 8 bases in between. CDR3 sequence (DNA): TGTGCCAGCAGCTCCAGGGATAATCAGCCCCAGCATTTT. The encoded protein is CASSSRDNQPQHF.

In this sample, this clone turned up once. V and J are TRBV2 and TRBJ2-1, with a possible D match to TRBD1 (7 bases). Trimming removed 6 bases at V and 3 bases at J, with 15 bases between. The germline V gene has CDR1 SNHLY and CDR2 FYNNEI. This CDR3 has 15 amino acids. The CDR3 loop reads CASREGATGYNEQFF. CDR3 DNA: TGTGCCAGCAGGGAGGGGGCCACGGGCTACAATGAGCAGTTCTTC.

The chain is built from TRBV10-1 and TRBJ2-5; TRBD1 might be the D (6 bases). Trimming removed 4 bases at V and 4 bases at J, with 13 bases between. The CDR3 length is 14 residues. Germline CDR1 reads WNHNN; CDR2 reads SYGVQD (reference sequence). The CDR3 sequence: CASSGGHRGETQYF. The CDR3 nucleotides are TGCGCCAGCAGTGGGGGACATCGGGGAGAGACCCAGTACTTC.

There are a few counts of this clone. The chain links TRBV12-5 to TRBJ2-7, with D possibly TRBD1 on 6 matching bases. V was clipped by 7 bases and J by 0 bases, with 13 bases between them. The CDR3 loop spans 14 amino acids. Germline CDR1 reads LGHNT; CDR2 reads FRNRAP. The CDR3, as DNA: TGTGCTAGTGCAGGGGATCATTACTCCTACGAGCAGTACTTC. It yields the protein CASAGDHYSYEQYF.

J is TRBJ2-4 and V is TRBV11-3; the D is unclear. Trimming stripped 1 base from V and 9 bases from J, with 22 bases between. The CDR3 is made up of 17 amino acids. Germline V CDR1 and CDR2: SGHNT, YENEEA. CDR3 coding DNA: TGTGCCAGCAGCTTAGCCCCTCGTTCCTTCTCATCGGGCATTCAGTACTTC. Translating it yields CASSLAPRSFSSGIQYF.

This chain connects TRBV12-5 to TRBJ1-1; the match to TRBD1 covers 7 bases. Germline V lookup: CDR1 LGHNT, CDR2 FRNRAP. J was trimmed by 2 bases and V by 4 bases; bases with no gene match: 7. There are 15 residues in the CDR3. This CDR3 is CASGWWDSANTEAFF. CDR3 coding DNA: TGTGCTAGTGGTTGGTGGGACAGTGCTAACACTGAAGCTTTCTTT.

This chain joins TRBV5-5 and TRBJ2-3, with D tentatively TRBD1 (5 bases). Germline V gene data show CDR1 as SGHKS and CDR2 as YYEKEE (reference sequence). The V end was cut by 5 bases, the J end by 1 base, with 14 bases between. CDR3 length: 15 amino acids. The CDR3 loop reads CASSHDSWGTDTQYF. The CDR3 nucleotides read TGTGCCAGCAGTCATGACAGTTGGGGCACAGATACGCAGTATTTT.

CDR3 bases: TGTGCCAGCAGCAAAAAATTAGGGCCGGGACTAGCGAATACCTCCACTAGCACAGATACGCAGTATTTT. Residues: CASSKKLGPGLANTSTSTDTQYF. This sequence joins TRBV21-1 and TRBJ2-3; the table's D call, TRBD2, was not checked against the DNA. TRBV21-1 is marked as a pseudogene. This CDR3 region has 23 residues.

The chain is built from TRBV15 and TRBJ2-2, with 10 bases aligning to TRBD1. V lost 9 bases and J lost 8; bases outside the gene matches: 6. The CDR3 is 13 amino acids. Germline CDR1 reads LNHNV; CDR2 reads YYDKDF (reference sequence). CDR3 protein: CATGQGRLGELFF. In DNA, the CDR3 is TGTGCCACGGGACAGGGGAGGTTGGGGGAGCTGTTTTTT.

The CDR3 region is CAWSLPGGKETQYF. For the CDR3, the DNA is TGTGCCTGGAGTCTCCCGGGGGGGAAAGAGACCCAGTACTTC. This chain connects TRBV30 to TRBJ2-5; TRBD2 matches 8 bases. V gave up 2 bases and J gave up 3 bases; unmatched junction bases: 5. In germline, CDR1 is GTSNPN, CDR2 SVGIG (reference sequence). The length of the CDR3 is 14 residues.

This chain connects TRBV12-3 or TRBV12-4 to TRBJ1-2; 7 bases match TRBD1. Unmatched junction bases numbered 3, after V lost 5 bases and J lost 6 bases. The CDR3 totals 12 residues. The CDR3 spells CASSMTGNGYTF. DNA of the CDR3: TGTGCCAGCAGTATGACAGGGAATGGCTACACCTTC.

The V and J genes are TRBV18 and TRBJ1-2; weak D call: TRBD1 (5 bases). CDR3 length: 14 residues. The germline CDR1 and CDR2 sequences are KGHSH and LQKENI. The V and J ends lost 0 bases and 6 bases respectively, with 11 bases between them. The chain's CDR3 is CASSPPAGPHGYTF. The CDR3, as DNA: TGTGCCAGCTCACCACCAGCAGGGCCCCATGGCTACACCTTC.

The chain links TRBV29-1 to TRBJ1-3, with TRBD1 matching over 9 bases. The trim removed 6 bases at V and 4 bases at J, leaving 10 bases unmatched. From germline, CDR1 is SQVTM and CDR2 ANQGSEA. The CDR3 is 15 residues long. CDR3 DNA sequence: TGCAGCGTCGTCAAAACAGGGGGCGCGGGAAACACCATATATTTT. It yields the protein CSVVKTGGAGNTIYF.